This T cell receptor beta chain was sequenced in a study of blood T cell repertoires in COVID-19. Per germline, CDR1 MNHEY and CDR2 SVGAGI. V lost 6 bases, J lost 11 bases, and 16 bases lay in between. The CDR3 is made up of 12 amino acids. The assay was immunoSEQ multiplex PCR, and TCRdb's table has in-frame clones only and misses some. Here the sample spans tens of thousands of clones, roughly 80% being singletons. Input material: peripheral blood. The TCR comes from a woman aged 55-69 years with acute or convalescent COVID-19. V and J are TRBV6-5 and TRBJ1-1; D may be TRBD1 (6 bases). For the CDR3, the DNA is TGTGCCAGCAGCCATCAGGGGACGAACGCTTTCTTT. This gives the protein CASSHQGTNAFF.